What follows are 18 T cell receptor beta chains derived from one specimen sequenced in a study of T cells in women clearing cervical HPV infection. This table comes from immunoSEQ multiplex PCR, and its TCRdb copy is limited to in-frame clones, with some not included. The specimen's table records over 30,000 clones. The specimen was blood buffy coat. The receptors shown here come from a woman between 18 and 69 years old with a cervical HPV16 infection that either progressed to CIN3+ or cleared (not recorded which).

Notes on this clone: The read gets to within 3 residues of the CDR3 end, and the germline J gene fills in the rest. V and J are TRBV14 and TRBJ1-2; no reliable D call. Germline CDR1 SGHDN, CDR2 FVKESK. CDR3 size: 13 residues. With 0 bases removed from V and 2 bases from J, the gap between germline ends came to 4 bases. The CDR3 bases that were read are TGTGCCAGCAGCCAAGAACAGAACTATGGC. Protein: CASSQEQNYG. The whole CDR3 sequence is CASSQEQNYGYTF.

Worth noting for this clone: With the read ending 3 residues before the CDR3 end, the germline J gene is used to fill in that end. V is TRBV6-1 and J is TRBJ2-7; possible D gene TRBD2, 7 bases. V shed 3 bases and J shed 2 bases, with 14 bases lying between them. The CDR3 has 15 residues. Per the germline V gene, CDR1 is MNHNS and CDR2 is SASEGT. CDR3 protein: CASSETQGGPYEQYF. CDR3 DNA, as far as it was read: TGTGCCAGCAGTGAGACACAGGGAGGGCCCTACGAG.

With regard to this clone: The missing CDR3 end, 3 residues past where the read stops, is filled in from the germline J gene. This chain connects TRBV5-1 to TRBJ1-1; possibly TRBD1 for D (6 bases). The CDR3 has 13 residues. Trimming stripped 5 bases from V and 1 base from J, with 9 bases between. The V gene's germline CDR1 is SGHRS and CDR2 YFSETQ. Incomplete CDR3 DNA: TGCGCCAGCAGGGCAGGGGAGAACACTGAA. It translates to CASRAGENTE. The CDR3 as a whole reads CASRAGENTEAFF.

On this clone itself: The read terminates 3 residues ahead of where the CDR3 ends, so the germline J gene completes it. Other nucleotide sequences from this sample produce the same CDR3. The V and J genes are TRBV7-8 and TRBJ1-3, with D perhaps TRBD1 (6 bases). V lost 5 bases and J 0 bases, leaving 14 bases between the germline ends. CDR3 length: 16 residues. CDR1 SGHVS and CDR2 FQNEAQ come from the germline V gene. The sequenced CDR3 bases are TGTGCCAGCAGCACAAGGACAGACCTCTCTGGAAACACC. Encoded protein: CASSTRTDLSGNT. The entire CDR3 sequence reads CASSTRTDLSGNTIYF.

The part of the CDR3 DNA that was read is TGTGCCTGGAGTGTCCTCGACAGCTATGGT. Translating it yields CAWSVLDSYG. The complete CDR3 protein is CAWSVLDSYGQYF. The chain couples TRBV30 to TRBJ2-4; possibly TRBD1 for D (5 bases). The CDR3 extends 3 residues past the end of the read, so its final part is completed from the germline J gene. This CDR3 spans 13 amino acids. Germline loops: CDR1 GTSNPN, CDR2 SVGIG (reference sequence).

Turning to this clone: The CDR3 end falls 3 residues outside the read, so it is completed with the germline J gene. The chain carries TRBV2 and TRBJ2-7, with TRBD2 matching 10 bases. The CDR3 consists of 13 residues. Germline trimming cut 10 bases from V and 1 base from J; bases unmatched to any gene: 4. Germline V gives CDR1 SNHLY, CDR2 FYNNEI. The sequenced part of the CDR3 DNA is TGTGCCACTAGCGGGAGAAGGTCCTACGAG. Protein sequence: CATSGRRSYE. The full-length CDR3 reads as CATSGRRSYEQYF.

On this clone itself: The read is 3 residues too short to cover the CDR3 end, so that end is filled in from the germline J gene. The chain is built from TRBV5-1 and TRBJ2-2, with 8 bases fitting TRBD1. The CDR3 sequence is 15 residues long. CDR1 is SGHRS and CDR2 is YFSETQ in the germline V gene. V lost 4 bases to trimming and J lost 6 bases; unmatched junction nucleotides: 8. CDR3 bases read: TGCGCCAGCAGCCCTTGGACAGGGCGGGCCGGGGAG. Translation gives CASSPWTGRAGE. The entire CDR3 protein reads CASSPWTGRAGELFF.

This clone is labeled medium-sized (0.01 to 0.1%) based on frequency. The CDR3 end lies 3 residues beyond the end of the read and is filled in from the germline J gene. V and J are TRBV19 and TRBJ2-2, with TRBD2 as a possible D gene (6 bases). Germline V gene sequence: CDR1 LNHDA, CDR2 SQIVND (reference sequence). This CDR3 is 21 amino acids long. V lost 5 bases to trimming and J lost 2 bases, with 30 bases between them. The CDR3 bases that were read are TGTGCCAGTAGTTTCTCAGGGCTCGGGCGGGGAGAGCGAGCAAACACCGGGGAG. Amino acid sequence: CASSFSGLGRGERANTGE. The entire CDR3 protein is CASSFSGLGRGERANTGELFF. The whole variable domain, filled in from reference TRBV19 and TRBJ2-2, reads DGGITQSPKYLFRKEGQNVTLSCEQNLNHDAMYWYRQDPGQGLRLIYYSQIVNDFQKGDIAEGYSVSREKKESFPLTVTSAQKNPTAFYLCASSFSGLGRGERANTGELFFGEGSRLTVL.

Note on this clone: The missing CDR3 end, 3 residues past where the read stops, is filled in from the germline J gene. V usage is TRBV18 and J usage is TRBJ1-2; D is ambiguous. This CDR3 has 12 amino acids. CDR1 is KGHSH and CDR2 is LQKENI in the germline V gene. Trimming removed 0 bases at V and 4 bases at J, with 3 bases between. The covered CDR3 bases are TGTGCCAGCTCACCACCAGGCTATGGC. Translation: CASSPPGYG. The entire CDR3 protein reads CASSPPGYGYTF.

Concerning this clone itself: The CDR3 end lies 3 residues beyond the end of the read and is filled in from the germline J gene. The genes are TRBV19 and TRBJ1-4; 10 bases fit TRBD1. Germline assignment: CDR1 LNHDA and CDR2 SQIVND (reference sequence). The CDR3 is 14 amino acids. CDR3 bases read: TGTGCCAGTAGTAACCGGGACAGGGGCTCACCA. This sequence encodes CASSNRDRGSP. The full CDR3 protein reads CASSNRDRGSPLFF. Filled out from reference TRBV19 and TRBJ1-4, the complete variable domain reads DGGITQSPKYLFRKEGQNVTLSCEQNLNHDAMYWYRQDPGQGLRLIYYSQIVNDFQKGDIAEGYSVSREKKESFPLTVTSAQKNPTAFYLCASSNRDRGSPLFFGSGTQLSVL.

A remark on this clone: Read coverage stops 3 residues before the CDR3 terminus; the germline J gene supplies the remainder. The chain carries TRBV7-8 and TRBJ2-1; perhaps TRBD2 as D (6 bases). Germline CDR1 reads SGHVS; CDR2 reads FQNEAQ. CDR3 length: 15 residues. Trimming stripped 1 base from V and 8 bases from J, with 15 bases between. Partial CDR3 DNA: TGTGCCAGCAGCTTAGGCCAGGGAGGACCCCATGAG. Its protein is CASSLGQGGPHE. The whole CDR3 protein reads CASSLGQGGPHEQFF.

Comments on this clone: The CDR3 goes on 3 residues after the read ends, and that part is filled in from the germline J gene. The J gene is TRBJ2-3, the V gene TRBV30; 8 nucleotides agree with TRBD1. The CDR3 length is 13 residues. Looked up from germline, CDR1 is GTSNPN and CDR2 is SVGIG (reference sequence). The CDR3 protein is CAWTGGVGQPQYF. The part of the CDR3 DNA that was read is TGTGCCTGGACAGGGGGCGTAGGGCAGCCG.

As for this clone: Coverage ceases 3 residues before the CDR3 finishes, and the germline J gene fills in the end. This chain links TRBV18 with TRBJ2-3; D is uncertain. Germline values: CDR1 KGHSH, CDR2 LQKENI. Trimming removed 3 bases from V and 0 bases from J, with 4 bases in between. The CDR3 is 13 residues long. The CDR3: CASSPLSTDTQYF. The sequenced part of the CDR3 DNA is TGTGCCAGCTCACCTCTAAGCACAGATACG.

Concerning this clone itself: The CDR3 extends 3 residues past the end of the read, so its final part is completed from the germline J gene. The chain combines TRBV20-1 with TRBJ1-4; 7 bases map to TRBD1. The germline V gene encodes CDR1 DFQATT and CDR2 SNEGSKA (reference sequence). The J segment lost 8 bases and the V segment lost 3 bases, leaving 9 bases of the junction unmatched. The CDR3 is made up of 14 amino acids. CDR3 amino acids: CSASEDRVREKLFF. The sequenced part of the CDR3 DNA is TGCAGTGCTAGCGAAGACAGGGTGAGAGAAAAA.

Of note for this clone: The CDR3 end falls 3 residues outside the read, so it is completed with the germline J gene. The rearrangement joins TRBV20-1 to TRBJ1-4, with TRBD1 matching over 9 bases. In germline, CDR1 is DFQATT, CDR2 SNEGSKA (reference sequence). This CDR3 region has 18 residues. Trimming cost V 0 bases and J 7 bases; bases outside gene matches: 15. The CDR3 sequence: CSARDQGDRVLISEKLFF. Partial CDR3 DNA: TGCAGTGCTAGAGATCAGGGGGACAGGGTTCTTATTAGTGAAAAA.

A word on this clone: The sequence runs out 3 residues before the end of the CDR3; the remainder is reconstructed from the germline J gene. The chain employs TRBV7-3 and TRBJ2-1, with D maybe TRBD2 (7 bases). The germline gives CDR1 SGHTA, CDR2 FQGTGA. CDR3 size: 15 residues. Between the trimmed V and J ends, which lost 5 bases and 7 bases, there was a span of 18 bases. This chain's CDR3 is CASSQGGGAGNEQFF. The CDR3 DNA, read in part, is TGTGCCAGCAGCCAGGGAGGGGGGGCCGGGAATGAG.

Comment on this clone: Sequencing ends 3 residues short of the CDR3 end; the germline J gene provides the rest. This chain links TRBV28 with TRBJ2-7; 9 nucleotides align to TRBD1. Germline V gives CDR1 MDHEN, CDR2 SYDVKM. The CDR3 is 16 amino acids. The ends lost 2 bases at V and 3 bases at J; junction bases unmatched: 8. CDR3 loop: CASSLPRDRDIYEQYF. CDR3 bases read: TGTGCCAGCAGTTTACCCCGGGACAGGGACATCTACGAG.

As concerns this clone: The read halts 3 residues ahead of the CDR3 end, with the missing end drawn from the germline J gene. V gene TRBV7-3 combines with J gene TRBJ1-2, with TRBD1 matching over 7 bases. The CDR3 totals 15 residues. Trimming at V came to 5 bases and at J to 5 bases, leaving 11 bases not matched to a gene. The germline V gene encodes CDR1 SGHTA and CDR2 FQGTGA. The CDR3 loop reads CASSPRAGGEYGYTF. The sequenced part of the CDR3 DNA is TGTGCCAGCAGCCCCCGGGCAGGGGGTGAATATGGC.